Listed below are T cell receptor beta chains from one sample, sequenced in a study of tumor-infiltrating lymphocytes in primary liver carcinoma. TCRdb called the multiplex PCR reads again in MiXCR, with one record for every CDR3 protein. Among 300,000 to 350,000 distinct CDR3 sequences, nearly 60% were seen once, and the ten largest hold approximately 17%. The sequenced sample was peripheral blood. The receptors stem from a woman between 25 and 40 years old with primary liver carcinoma and hepatitis B virus infection. Both conserved end residues are part of each CDR3. The D gene is left open where the match is weak. Expanded clones are given a class, and other clones once, few, many or no size at all.

D gene: -; V gene: TRBV11-2; J gene: TRBJ1-2; clone size: many; CDR3 protein: CASSSGAVNGYTF; CDR3 DNA: TGTGCCAGCAGCTCCGGAGCTGTGAATGGCTACACCTTC
D gene: TRBD1; V gene: TRBV29-1; J gene: TRBJ2-5; clone size: -; CDR3 protein: CSVPSRDRAQETQYF; CDR3 DNA: TGCAGCGTCCCGAGCAGGGACAGGGCTCAAGAGACCCAGTACTTC
D gene: -; V gene: TRBV12-3/TRBV12-4; J gene: TRBJ2-4; clone size: few; CDR3 protein: CASSPLAKNIQYF; CDR3 DNA: TGTGCCAGCAGTCCTCTAGCCAAAAACATTCAGTACTTC
D gene: -; V gene: TRBV11-3; J gene: TRBJ2-5; clone size: -; CDR3 protein: CASSRQDREEYF; CDR3 DNA: TGTGCCAGCAGCCGACAGGATAGGGAGGAGTACTTC
D gene: TRBD1; V gene: TRBV5-8; J gene: TRBJ2-7; clone size: -; CDR3 protein: CASSPGTGQTYEQYF; CDR3 DNA: TGTGCCAGCAGCCCCGGGACAGGGCAAACCTACGAGCAGTACTTC
D gene: -; V gene: TRBV11-2; J gene: TRBJ2-3; clone size: -; CDR3 protein: CASSPGGTRGIDTQYF; CDR3 DNA: TGTGCCAGCAGCCCCGGAGGCACGCGGGGAATAGATACACAGTATTTT
D gene: TRBD2; V gene: TRBV6-2/TRBV6-3; J gene: TRBJ2-1; clone size: few; CDR3 protein: CASSLQTSGHNEQFF; CDR3 DNA: TGTGCCAGCAGCCTTCAGACTAGCGGCCACAATGAGCAGTTCTTC
D gene: -; V gene: TRBV5-1; J gene: TRBJ2-1; clone size: -; CDR3 protein: CASSGTGSTYYEQFF; CDR3 DNA: TGCGCCAGCAGCGGCACAGGTTCCACCTACTATGAGCAGTTTTTC
D gene: -; V gene: TRBV6-2/TRBV6-3; J gene: TRBJ2-3; clone size: -; CDR3 protein: CASANTDTQYF; CDR3 DNA: TGTGCCAGCGCTAACACAGATACGCAGTATTTT
D gene: -; V gene: TRBV29-1; J gene: TRBJ2-1; clone size: many; CDR3 protein: CSASQNSPYNEQFF; CDR3 DNA: TGCAGCGCATCCCAGAATAGTCCGTACAATGAGCAGTTCTTC
D gene: TRBD2; V gene: TRBV5-4; J gene: TRBJ2-1; clone size: many; CDR3 protein: CASSLPAGGPYNEQFF; CDR3 DNA: TGTGCCAGCAGCTTGCCCGCGGGAGGCCCTTACAATGAGCAGTTCTTC
D gene: -; V gene: TRBV21-1; J gene: TRBJ2-1; clone size: -; CDR3 protein: CASSKGIGGSYNEQFF; CDR3 DNA: TGTGCCAGCAGCAAAGGTATTGGGGGAAGCTACAATGAGCAGTTCTTC
D gene: -; V gene: TRBV29-1; J gene: TRBJ2-1; clone size: few; CDR3 protein: CNVEYPYNEQFF; CDR3 DNA: TGTAACGTTGAATATCCCTACAATGAGCAGTTCTTC
D gene: -; V gene: TRBV5-4; J gene: TRBJ2-2; clone size: -; CDR3 protein: CASSLLGKTGELFF; CDR3 DNA: TGTGCCAGCAGCCTTCTCGGGAAAACCGGGGAGCTGTTTTTT
D gene: -; V gene: TRBV14; J gene: TRBJ2-7; clone size: once; CDR3 protein: CACSQGQAGFYEQYF; CDR3 DNA: TGTGCCTGCAGCCAAGGACAAGCGGGCTTCTACGAGCAGTACTTC
D gene: -; V gene: TRBV6-5; J gene: TRBJ2-3; clone size: many; CDR3 protein: CASSYSRRVNTDTQYF; CDR3 DNA: TGTGCCAGCAGTTACTCGAGGAGGGTTAACACAGATACGCAGTATTTT
D gene: TRBD2; V gene: TRBV5-6; J gene: TRBJ2-5; clone size: -; CDR3 protein: CASSGIAGAGETQYF; CDR3 DNA: TGTGCCAGTAGCGGTATAGCGGGAGCCGGGGAGACCCAGTACTTC
D gene: -; V gene: TRBV14; J gene: TRBJ2-2; clone size: -; CDR3 protein: CASSQETGELFF; CDR3 DNA: TGTGCCAGCAGCCAAGAGACCGGGGAGCTGTTTTTT
D gene: -; V gene: TRBV12-3/TRBV12-4; J gene: TRBJ2-3; clone size: many; CDR3 protein: CASSLSSNSDTQYF; CDR3 DNA: TGTGCCAGCAGTTTATCGAGTAATTCAGATACGCAGTATTTT
D gene: -; V gene: TRBV5-4; J gene: TRBJ2-7; clone size: many; CDR3 protein: CASSLDGAPEQYF; CDR3 DNA: TGTGCCAGCAGCTTGGACGGTGCCCCGGAGCAGTACTTC
D gene: -; V gene: TRBV14; J gene: TRBJ2-1; clone size: few; CDR3 protein: CASSQYWEQFF; CDR3 DNA: TGTGCCAGCAGCCAATATTGGGAGCAGTTCTTC
D gene: TRBD1; V gene: TRBV11-2; J gene: TRBJ2-7; clone size: once; CDR3 protein: CASSHGTGSYEHYF; CDR3 DNA: TGTGCCAGCAGCCACGGGACAGGGTCCTACGAGCATTATTTC
D gene: -; V gene: TRBV4-1; J gene: TRBJ2-7; clone size: -; CDR3 protein: CASCQDNLLYGEQYF; CDR3 DNA: TGCGCCAGCTGCCAAGATAACCTCCTCTATGGTGAGCAGTACTTC
D gene: -; V gene: TRBV11-2; J gene: TRBJ2-1; clone size: -; CDR3 protein: CANSSLCNGNEQFF; CDR3 DNA: TGTGCCAACAGCTCGTTATGTAACGGCAATGAGCAGTTCTTC
D gene: TRBD1; V gene: TRBV11-2; J gene: TRBJ2-5; clone size: -; CDR3 protein: CTSSSGQGSETQYF; CDR3 DNA: TGTACTAGCAGCTCGGGACAGGGATCAGAGACCCAGTACTTC